These 23 T cell receptor beta chains were sequenced from one sample in a study of blood T cell repertoires in COVID-19. The data were produced by immunoSEQ multiplex PCR, yet TCRdb's version contains in-frame clones alone and is incomplete. Of 350,000 to 450,000 clones listed, 85% are singletons. Sequences were obtained from peripheral blood. All receptors come from a woman younger than 30 with acute or convalescent COVID-19.

The chain links TRBV7-9 to TRBJ2-1; the match to TRBD1 covers 10 bases. The length of the CDR3 is 13 residues. V shed 0 bases and J 14 bases; nucleotides not matched to a gene: 4. Germline loops: CDR1 SEHNR, CDR2 FQNEAQ (reference sequence). In DNA, the CDR3 is TGTGCCAGCAGCTTAGCGCTAGGGACAGGGGAGTTCTTC. It codes for CASSLALGTGEFF. Complete variable domain (other parts from reference TRBV7-9 and TRBJ2-1): DTGVSQNPRHKITKRGQNVTFRCDPISEHNRLYWYRQTLGQGPEFLTYFQNEAQLEKSRLLSDRFSAERPKGSFSTLEIQRTEQGDSAMYLCASSLALGTGEFFGPGTRLTVL.

This clone showed up just once. The J gene is TRBJ1-4, the V gene TRBV28, with D possibly matching TRBD1 (6 bases). Germline lookup yields CDR1 MDHEN and CDR2 SYDVKM. The V end lost 5 bases, the J end lost 12 bases, and 10 bases lay between the germline ends. The CDR3 sequence is 11 residues long. Here the CDR3 reads CASSIEGELFF. For the CDR3, the DNA is TGTGCCAGCAGTATAGAGGGGGAACTGTTTTTT. Combining the CDR3 with reference TRBV28 and TRBJ1-4 gives the whole variable domain DVKVTQSSRYLVKRTGEKVFLECVQDMDHENMFWYRQDPGLGLRLIYFSYDVKMKEKGDIPEGYSVSREKKERFSLILESASTNQTSMYLCASSIEGELFFGSGTQLSVL.

The CDR3 nucleotides are TGCGCCAGCAACACGGGGGGTTCCCAGGGGCAGTTCTTC. Its protein product is CASNTGGSQGQFF. The chain links TRBV5-1 to TRBJ2-1; 7 nucleotides line up with TRBD2. Trimming removed 6 bases from V and 12 bases from J; junction bases left unmatched: 12. CDR3 size: 13 residues. Germline CDR1 SGHRS, CDR2 YFSETQ.

This clone was counted a few times. The V call is TRBV29-1, the J call TRBJ1-1; D is unresolved. This CDR3 comprises 13 residues. Deletions cut 1 base from V and 5 bases from J, with 11 bases between. The germline V gene encodes CDR1 SQVTM and CDR2 ANQGSEA. CDR3 amino acids: CSVEVEVRTEAFF. DNA of the CDR3: TGCAGCGTTGAAGTTGAAGTGCGAACTGAAGCTTTCTTT.

V gene TRBV19 combines with J gene TRBJ2-1, with a possible D match to TRBD1 (5 bases). The CDR3 consists of 13 residues. Germline values: CDR1 LNHDA, CDR2 SQIVND (reference sequence). V lost 3 bases to trimming and J lost 8 bases, with 11 bases between them. CDR3 sequence: CASSIVQGDEQFF. CDR3 bases: TGTGCCAGTAGTATTGTTCAGGGCGATGAGCAGTTCTTC.

Note on this clone: Other DNA sequences in this specimen translate into the identical CDR3. This rearrangement joins TRBV24-1 to TRBJ1-2; 9 nucleotides agree with TRBD1. The CDR3 is 14 amino acids. The junction had 5 bases not matched to a gene; V was cut back by 2 bases and J by 8 bases. Germline CDR1 is KGHDR and CDR2 is SFDVKD. CDR3 in DNA: TGTGCCACCAGTGATTCCGGACAGGGGTTCGGCTACACCTTC. It yields the protein CATSDSGQGFGYTF.

V is TRBV19 and J is TRBJ1-4; 9 bases map to TRBD1. The V and J ends lost 6 bases and 8 bases, in that order; junction bases with no gene match: 10. This CDR3 has 15 amino acids. Looked up from germline, CDR1 is LNHDA and CDR2 is SQIVND (reference sequence). The CDR3 loop reads CASSLQGALEEKLFF. DNA of the CDR3: TGTGCCAGTAGCCTACAGGGGGCACTGGAGGAAAAACTGTTTTTT.

The chain's CDR3 is CASSAQGAQSQPQHF. CDR3 DNA sequence: TGTGCCAGCAGCGCACAGGGGGCGCAGAGTCAGCCCCAGCATTTT. The V and J genes are TRBV7-3 and TRBJ1-5, with 9 bases lining up with TRBD1. The V and J ends lost 5 bases and 6 bases, in that order; junction bases with no gene match: 8. The CDR3 length is 15 residues. The germline V gene encodes CDR1 SGHTA and CDR2 FQGTGA.

V and J are TRBV7-2 and TRBJ1-2; D possibly corresponds to TRBD1 (5 bases). This CDR3 region has 14 residues. Looked up from germline, CDR1 is SGHTA and CDR2 is FQGNSA. Trimming removed 5 bases from V and 8 bases from J, with 18 bases in between. CDR3 protein: CASSEWGDLRGYTF. In DNA, the CDR3 is TGTGCCAGCAGCGAGTGGGGCGATTTAAGGGGCTACACCTTC.

The chain links TRBV9 to TRBJ2-3; D might be TRBD2 (5 bases). Between the trimmed V and J ends, which lost 4 bases and 0 bases, there was a span of 12 bases. There are 15 residues in the CDR3. The germline CDR1 and CDR2 sequences are SGDLS and YYNGEE. The CDR3 region has the DNA TGTGCCAGCAGCCCCCCGGGGTTTAGCACAGATACGCAGTATTTT. This gives the protein CASSPPGFSTDTQYF.

This clone appeared a few times. The gene calls are TRBV12-5 and TRBJ1-3; tentatively, D is TRBD1 (5 bases). Trimming pared 0 bases from V and 1 base from J, leaving 16 bases between. There are 18 residues in the CDR3. Germline CDR1 LGHNT, CDR2 FRNRAP. The CDR3 is CASGLVPPPGGSGNTIYF. CDR3 coding DNA: TGTGCTAGTGGTTTGGTACCCCCCCCCGGGGGGTCTGGAAACACCATATATTTT.

The J gene is TRBJ1-6, the V gene TRBV2; a weak D match, TRBD1 (6 bases). The CDR3 spans 15 residues. Germline loops: CDR1 SNHLY, CDR2 FYNNEI. V shed 7 bases and J shed 10 bases, with 20 bases lying between them. CDR3 loop: CASITGGSAGSPLHF. The CDR3 region has the DNA TGTGCCAGCATAACGGGGGGCTCGGCGGGGTCACCCCTCCACTTT.

The chain couples TRBV6-5 to TRBJ1-2; the D gene is possibly TRBD1 (5 bases). Germline V gene lookup returns CDR1 MNHEY and CDR2 SVGAGI. V lost 6 bases and J lost 9, with 14 bases in between. The CDR3 consists of 12 residues. CDR3 nucleotide sequence: TGTGCCAGCAGCGAGCAGGGTTTGAGCTACACCTTC. Amino acid sequence: CASSEQGLSYTF.

Many counts were recorded for this clone. The chain couples TRBV7-9 to TRBJ1-5, with D unclear. Trimming removed 5 bases at V and 0 bases at J, with 11 bases between. The CDR3 is 15 amino acids. Germline CDR1 reads SEHNR; CDR2 reads FQNEAQ (reference sequence). The CDR3 here is CASSLTGNSNQPQHF. The CDR3 region has the DNA TGTGCCAGCAGCCTAACCGGGAATAGCAATCAGCCCCAGCATTTT.

The chain links TRBV9 to TRBJ1-5, with a weak D call TRBD1 (6 bases). CDR1 is SGDLS, CDR2 YYNGEE, per germline. V was shortened by 2 bases and J by 7 bases, with 16 bases between the two germline ends. The CDR3 has 15 residues. CDR3 protein: CASSVGGGAGQPQHF. In DNA form, the CDR3 reads TGTGCCAGCAGCGTCGGAGGGGGGGCGGGCCAGCCCCAGCATTTT. The variable domain in full, with the rest retrieved from reference TRBV9 and TRBJ1-5, is DSGVTQTPKHLITATGQRVTLRCSPRSGDLSVYWYQQSLDQGLQFLIQYYNGEERAKGNILERFSAQQFPDLHSELNLSSLELGDSALYFCASSVGGGAGQPQHFGDGTRLSIL.

This chain connects TRBV9 to TRBJ1-3; possible D gene TRBD1, 6 bases. The CDR3 extends over 15 amino acids. The V gene's germline CDR1 is SGDLS and CDR2 YYNGEE. Trimming cost V 0 bases and J 5 bases, with 12 bases left between them. The CDR3 protein is CASSVAAGVRNTIYF. The CDR3 coding sequence is TGTGCCAGCAGCGTAGCGGCAGGGGTTAGAAACACCATATATTTT.

V is TRBV4-1 and J is TRBJ1-4; perhaps TRBD1 as D (6 bases). CDR3 length equals 16 residues. CDR1 is MGHRA and CDR2 is YSYEKL in the germline V gene. Trimming took off 3 bases at V and 8 bases at J, with 19 bases between the two ends. CDR3 sequence reads: CASSQGARGSVEKLFF. The DNA of the CDR3 is TGCGCCAGCAGCCAGGGGGCCAGGGGCTCGGTGGAAAAACTGTTTTTT.

The chain carries TRBV28 and TRBJ1-1; D remains unclear. The ends were cut back, 3 bases at V and 1 base at J, with 6 bases in the middle. CDR1 and CDR2 from the germline V gene are MDHEN and SYDVKM. The CDR3 contains 13 residues. The CDR3 loop is CASSFHRNTEAFF. Here the CDR3 DNA reads TGTGCCAGCAGTTTTCACAGGAACACTGAAGCTTTCTTT.

The rearrangement links TRBV2 to TRBJ1-6, with 7 bases aligning to TRBD1. CDR3 length: 13 residues. Germline assignment: CDR1 SNHLY and CDR2 FYNNEI. J lost 7 bases, V lost 8 bases, and 5 bases had no gene match. CDR3 DNA: TGTGCCAGCGTAAGACAGGGAAATTCACCCCTCCACTTT. It is translated as CASVRQGNSPLHF.

The chain couples TRBV15 to TRBJ1-1; TRBD1 agrees at 7 bases. V shed 3 bases and J 4 bases; nucleotides not matched to a gene: 8. The V gene's germline CDR1 is LNHNV and CDR2 YYDKDF (reference sequence). The CDR3 runs 15 residues. CDR3 sequence reads: CATSSEGAGGTEAFF. CDR3 nucleotides: TGTGCCACCAGCAGTGAGGGGGCGGGGGGCACTGAAGCTTTCTTT.

This CDR3 reads CSAGTPQAFF. The CDR3 nucleotides read TGCAGTGCCGGGACACCTCAAGCTTTCTTT. This chain links TRBV20-1 with TRBJ1-1, with a tentative D call TRBD1 (6 bases). CDR3 length: 10 amino acids. Germline CDR1 DFQATT, CDR2 SNEGSKA (reference sequence). The V and J ends lost 6 bases and 9 bases respectively, with 11 bases between them.

This chain connects TRBV10-1 to TRBJ2-3, with D maybe TRBD1 (6 bases). The CDR3 extends over 16 amino acids. The germline V gene encodes CDR1 WNHNN and CDR2 SYGVQD (reference sequence). With 4 bases removed from V and 3 bases from J, the gap between germline ends came to 17 bases. CDR3 bases: TGCGCCAGCAGTGGTACTTCCGGGACAACTACAGATACGCAGTATTTT. Amino acid sequence: CASSGTSGTTTDTQYF.

This chain joins TRBV5-5 and TRBJ1-3, with D hard to call. Germline V gives CDR1 SGHKS, CDR2 YYEKEE (reference sequence). The CDR3 has 15 residues. Trimming shortened V by 4 bases and J by 0 bases, and 11 bases separated the two germline ends. CDR3 nucleotides: TGTGCCAGCAGCCCTCAGGTTCCCTCTGGAAACACCATATATTTT. The encoded protein is CASSPQVPSGNTIYF. Variable domain in full (rest from reference TRBV5-5 and TRBJ1-3): DAGVTQSPTHLIKTRGQQVTLRCSPISGHKSVSWYQQVLGQGPQFIFQYYEKEERGRGNFPDRFSARQFPNYSSELNVNALLLGDSALYLCASSPQVPSGNTIYFGEGSWLTVV.